This entry lists 20 T cell receptor beta chains sequenced from one sample in a study of shared clonotypes between healthy human individuals. Repertoires were generated with immunoSEQ multiplex PCR, while TCRdb's copy carries only in-frame clones and drops some. Here the sample spans around 700,000 clones, 72% being singletons. The material sequenced was memory CD4+ T cells sorted from blood. Stated subset: CD45RA-negative fraction. These receptors all come from a woman aged 25 to 39 in good health.

The V and J genes are TRBV6-5 and TRBJ2-5; D may be TRBD2 (5 bases). The V end was cut by 6 bases, the J end by 5 bases, with 13 bases between. The CDR3 contains 13 residues. Germline CDR1 and CDR2: MNHEY and SVGAGI. CDR3 DNA sequence: TGTGCCAGCAGCCCCGACTCGGGGGAGACCCAGTACTTC. Protein product: CASSPDSGETQYF.

V gene TRBV18 combines with J gene TRBJ2-1; 11 bases are shared with TRBD2. Germline trimming cut 3 bases from V and 5 bases from J; bases unmatched to any gene: 6. Germline CDR1 reads KGHSH; CDR2 reads LQKENI. The CDR3 consists of 16 residues. CDR3 protein: CASSPQGTSGHNEQFF. In nucleotides, the CDR3 is TGTGCCAGCTCACCGCAGGGGACTAGCGGTCACAATGAGCAGTTCTTC.

The chain is built from TRBV30 and TRBJ2-2, with D hard to call. V lost 0 bases to trimming and J lost 5 bases, with 10 bases between them. The germline V gene has CDR1 GTSNPN and CDR2 SVGIG (reference sequence). This CDR3 is 14 amino acids long. In DNA, the CDR3 is TGTGCCTGGAGTGTACGTAGAGAGACCGGGGAGCTGTTTTTT. Translation gives CAWSVRRETGELFF.

The gene calls are TRBV4-1 and TRBJ2-5; D not resolved. V was clipped by 1 base and J by 5 bases, with 5 bases between them. CDR3 length equals 12 residues. CDR1 is MGHRA and CDR2 is YSYEKL in the germline V gene. DNA of the CDR3: TGCGCCAGCAGCCAAGTTCGGGAGACCCAGTACTTC. Protein product: CASSQVRETQYF.

The chain couples TRBV5-1 to TRBJ1-1, with D tentatively TRBD1 (6 bases). The CDR3 totals 15 residues. Per germline, CDR1 SGHRS and CDR2 YFSETQ. Trimming took 0 bases from V and 0 from J, leaving 9 bases between them. CDR3 nucleotides: TGCGCCAGCAGCTTGGCTACAGGGATGAACACTGAAGCTTTCTTT. It encodes CASSLATGMNTEAFF.

This clone was seen a single time. The V call is TRBV5-1, the J call TRBJ2-5, with D perhaps TRBD2 (6 bases). Germline V CDR1 and CDR2: SGHRS, YFSETQ. V was trimmed by 4 bases and J by 4 bases, leaving 17 bases between them. The CDR3 runs 15 residues. Here the CDR3 reads CASSGRAGRPETQYF. The CDR3 bases are TGCGCCAGCAGCGGCAGAGCGGGTCGTCCAGAGACCCAGTACTTC.

The genes are TRBV11-2 and TRBJ2-7; the D gene is possibly TRBD2 (7 bases). The CDR3 length is 18 residues. The germline V gene encodes CDR1 SGHAT and CDR2 FQNNGV. Trimming took 2 bases from V and 5 from J, leaving 25 bases between them. The DNA for the CDR3 is TGTGCCAGCAGCTTAAGGGGGAGCTCTCAGGCGGGAGTTCACGAGCAGTACTTC. As protein: CASSLRGSSQAGVHEQYF.

This clone turned up a few times. The CDR3 region is CASGSGAFQETQYF. The CDR3 nucleotides are TGTGCCAGCGGGAGCGGTGCCTTTCAAGAGACCCAGTACTTC. The V and J genes are TRBV7-2 and TRBJ2-5, with a tentative D call TRBD2 (5 bases). Germline loops: CDR1 SGHTA, CDR2 FQGNSA. The CDR3 is 14 amino acids. Trimming left V 8 bases short and J 2 bases short, with 15 bases between.

This clone was recorded once. The chain joins TRBV6-1 to TRBJ2-1, with 7 bases that match TRBD1. V lost 2 bases to trimming and J lost 12 bases; unmatched junction nucleotides: 7. This CDR3 is built from 13 residues. Germline CDR1 MNHNS, CDR2 SASEGT. In DNA, the CDR3 is TGTGCCAGCAGTGAAACTACAGGGGTTGGGCAGTTCTTC. Translated: CASSETTGVGQFF.

The chain has TRBV7-9 and TRBJ2-5, with no clear D. Germline V gene data show CDR1 as SEHNR and CDR2 as FQNEAQ (reference sequence). The V end lost 1 base, the J end lost 4 bases, and 16 bases lay between the germline ends. The CDR3 covers 16 residues. The chain's CDR3 is CASSLDWGREGETQYF. The DNA of the CDR3 is TGTGCCAGCAGCTTAGATTGGGGAAGGGAAGGAGAGACCCAGTACTTC. Variable domain in full (rest from reference TRBV7-9 and TRBJ2-5): DTGVSQNPRHKITKRGQNVTFRCDPISEHNRLYWYRQTLGQGPEFLTYFQNEAQLEKSRLLSDRFSAERPKGSFSTLEIQRTEQGDSAMYLCASSLDWGREGETQYFGPGTRLLVL.

This chain connects TRBV2 to TRBJ2-7, with TRBD1 matching over 9 bases. Losses at the gene ends were 2 bases for V and 4 bases for J; bases not matched to a gene: 6. CDR1 SNHLY and CDR2 FYNNEI come from the germline V gene. CDR3 length: 15 amino acids. This chain's CDR3 is CASSETGTGPYEQYF. Here the CDR3 DNA reads TGTGCCAGCAGTGAAACCGGGACAGGGCCATACGAGCAGTACTTC.

Points on this clone: This likely stems from a read error, as it lies one base from a far larger clone. This CDR3 is also generated by other DNA sequences in the sample. The chain couples TRBV10-3 to TRBJ1-2, with a tentative D call TRBD1 (5 bases). The CDR3 runs to 13 residues. Germline CDR1 is ENHRY and CDR2 is SYGVKD. V was clipped by 0 bases and J by 3 bases, with 5 bases between them. DNA of the CDR3: TGTGCCATCAGTGAGTCGGGGGACTATGGCTACACCTTC. It codes for CAISESGDYGYTF.

The genes are TRBV2 and TRBJ1-2; the D gene is possibly TRBD1 (5 bases). This CDR3 comprises 14 residues. V lost 4 bases and J 5 bases, leaving 14 bases between the germline ends. Germline V gene data show CDR1 as SNHLY and CDR2 as FYNNEI. CDR3 nucleotides: TGTGCCAGCAGTGGTCAGGGAATGATATATGGCTACACCTTC. It translates to CASSGQGMIYGYTF.

This clone was counted once. This chain links TRBV27 with TRBJ1-4, with D possibly being TRBD1 (5 bases). Germline V gene data show CDR1 as MNHEY and CDR2 as SMNVEV (reference sequence). The V gene lost 6 bases and the J gene lost 5 bases, with 22 bases spanning the gap. The CDR3 covers 17 residues. The chain's CDR3 is CASSSRDRPGQNEKLFF. CDR3 in DNA: TGTGCCAGCAGCTCGCGGGACCGACCGGGGCAGAATGAAAAACTGTTTTTT.

Comments on this clone: The same CDR3 also results from other DNA sequences found in this sample. This sequence joins TRBV18 and TRBJ1-2; D is unresolved. This CDR3 is 13 amino acids long. Trimming pared 3 bases from V and 5 bases from J, leaving 10 bases between. Germline V gene sequence: CDR1 KGHSH, CDR2 LQKENI. Here the CDR3 DNA reads TGTGCCAGCTCACCGGAGCGCTCTTATGGCTACACCTTC. This gives the protein CASSPERSYGYTF.

The chain recombines TRBV25-1 with TRBJ2-7, with 11 bases lining up with TRBD1. The CDR3 sequence is 12 residues long. J gave up 6 bases and V 10 bases, and 5 bases lay outside the gene matches. The germline CDR1 and CDR2 sequences are MGHDK and SYGVNS. The CDR3 region is CATGQGASEQYF. CDR3 sequence (DNA): TGTGCCACCGGACAGGGGGCGAGCGAGCAGTACTTC.

This chain connects TRBV7-7 to TRBJ2-5, with a weak D call TRBD2 (5 bases). The V gene's germline CDR1 is SSHAT and CDR2 FNYEAQ (reference sequence). The V gene lost 5 bases and the J gene lost 6 bases, with 13 bases spanning the gap. The CDR3 length is 13 residues. The CDR3 loop reads CASSLAYGKTQYF. In DNA form, the CDR3 reads TGTGCCAGCAGCCTGGCGTACGGGAAGACCCAGTACTTC.

The CDR3 DNA reads as TGCGCCAGCAGCTTCGGACAGGGAGATGGCTACACCTTC. Amino acids: CASSFGQGDGYTF. V gene TRBV5-1 combines with J gene TRBJ1-2, with 8 bases aligning to TRBD1. From germline, CDR1 is SGHRS and CDR2 YFSETQ. V lost 2 bases and J lost 6; bases outside the gene matches: 3. The CDR3 is made up of 13 amino acids. Full variable domain (outside the CDR3, taken from reference TRBV5-1 and TRBJ1-2): KAGVTQTPRYLIKTRGQQVTLSCSPISGHRSVSWYQQTPGQGLQFLFEYFSETQRNKGNFPGRFSGRQFSNSRSEMNVSTLELGDSALYLCASSFGQGDGYTFGSGTRLTVV.

V usage is TRBV11-3 and J usage is TRBJ2-1; D unresolved. Per germline, CDR1 SGHNT and CDR2 YENEEA. V was pared by 1 base and J by 1 base, with 5 bases between. The CDR3 is 14 residues long. CDR3 protein: CASSLGRSYNEQFF. The CDR3, as DNA: TGTGCCAGCAGCTTAGGACGTTCCTACAATGAGCAGTTCTTC.

The V gene is TRBV5-1, the J gene TRBJ2-2; D might be TRBD1 or TRBD2, each matching 5 bases. V was cut by 2 bases and J by 2 bases, with 13 bases left in between. Germline CDR1 is SGHRS and CDR2 is YFSETQ. CDR3 length: 16 amino acids. The CDR3: CASSFLTGANTGELFF. The DNA of the CDR3 is TGCGCCAGCAGCTTCCTCACCGGGGCCAACACCGGGGAGCTGTTTTTT.